The rows below give T cell receptor beta chains drawn from one sample of a study of T cell changes during pregnancy in multiple sclerosis. Assay used: immunoSEQ multiplex PCR; TCRdb lists only in-frame clones, some missing. The table shows tens of thousands of clones, with 80% to 95% occurring only once. The source was CD4+ T cells from peripheral blood mononuclear cells, collected after pregnancy. Receptor source: a female donor in good health, enrolled as a control in a pregnancy study. Both conserved end residues are part of each CDR3. Clone size is given for some rows only: seen once, a few or many times, or a class if the clone is expanded.

abundance,v_gene,j_gene,CDR3aa
-,TRBV27,TRBJ1-5,CASRSLGTGGSQPQHF
-,TRBV18,TRBJ2-2,CASSPRTGAGTGELFF
-,TRBV5-1,TRBJ2-7,CASTYSGSTYEQYF
-,TRBV5-1,TRBJ1-1,CASQAGSVTEAFF
-,TRBV27,TRBJ1-6,CATRDRAGREASPLHF
once,TRBV27,TRBJ1-2,CASSPRTGAGYTF
-,TRBV15,TRBJ2-1,CATSDAAGVPEEQFF
-,TRBV18,TRBJ2-2,CASSPGGARTGELFF
-,TRBV7-2,TRBJ2-1,CASSLVGREPALYNEQFF
-,TRBV15,TRBJ1-4,CATSRQAEKLFF
-,TRBV30,TRBJ1-2,CAWRQIYGYTF
-,TRBV6-5,TRBJ1-1,CATLADRTWTEAFF
-,TRBV4-1,TRBJ2-1,CASSHGILAGKVNEQFF
-,TRBV20-1,TRBJ2-7,CSAREDIQQYF
-,TRBV27,TRBJ1-5,CASRDGTGNQPQHF
-,TRBV6-5,TRBJ2-1,CASSSEGGPGNEQFF
-,TRBV29-1,TRBJ2-5,CSVTDRGVETQYF
-,TRBV6-5,TRBJ1-1,CASRLTGAEAFF
-,TRBV5-1,TRBJ1-2,CASSTSGDDYGYTF
-,TRBV9,TRBJ1-1,CASSALQGAGTEAFF
-,TRBV11-3,TRBJ1-1,CASSLTGPTEAFF
once,TRBV5-6,TRBJ2-1,CASSSKIRALIDEQFF
-,TRBV10-3,TRBJ2-1,CAISEGSGDLLNEQFF
-,TRBV4-2,TRBJ1-2,CASSQAGDDYGYTF